One and the same sample provided the 12 T cell receptor beta chains below, sequenced in a study of T-cell reconstitution after alpha-beta-depleted transplantation in children. It was with unique molecular identifiers that the TCRbeta library was prepared. TCRdb independently ran MiXCR on the PCR reads; one entry per CDR3 protein. Seen here are about 200,000 distinct CDR3 sequences, approximately 6.8% observed once, and the top ten hold 4.5% to 5.5%. The input for sequencing was PBMCs, taken before TCRalphabeta/CD19-depleted stem cell transplant. The receptors were sampled from a girl under two years old with combined immunodeficiency, due to receive a stem cell transplant.

There are many counts of this clonotype. This chain links TRBV5-1 with TRBJ1-1; 7 nucleotides agree with TRBD1. The germline gives CDR1 SGHRS, CDR2 YFSETQ. Germline trimming cut 0 bases from V and 4 bases from J; bases unmatched to any gene: 6. The CDR3 is 15 residues long. The CDR3 DNA follows: TGCGCCAGCAGCTTGGAGGGGGCGGTTGGCACTGAAGCTTTCTTT. Translated: CASSLEGAVGTEAFF.

This clonotype was recorded many times. Sequence at one end of the junction differs from germline and may be a read error. The rearrangement links TRBV7-7 to TRBJ2-3, with D tentatively TRBD2 (6 bases). Germline loops: CDR1 SSHAT, CDR2 FNYEAQ (reference sequence). There are 16 residues in the CDR3. The CDR3 is CASSPYIGGRTDTQYF. CDR3 sequence (DNA): TGTGCTAGCAGCCCTTATATAGGAGGGCGAACAGATACGCAGTATTTT.

About this clonotype itself: It may be a read error: a sequence one base away is much more abundant. V is TRBV7-6 and J is TRBJ2-1; D uncertain. Germline V gene lookup returns CDR1 SGHVS and CDR2 FNYEAQ. The CDR3 is 13 residues long. CDR3 in amino acids: CASSLARYNELFF. The CDR3 DNA sequence: TGTGCCAGCAGCTTAGCCCGATACAATGAGCTGTTCTTC.

This clonotype has just a few counts. The V call is TRBV2, the J call TRBJ2-7, with D possibly being TRBD1 (6 bases). V was clipped by 8 bases and J by 3 bases, with 14 bases between them. The CDR3 length is 13 residues. Germline lookup yields CDR1 SNHLY and CDR2 FYNNEI. Written as DNA, the CDR3 is TGTGCCAGCTACCCGGGGACACGCTACGAGCAGTACTTC. Translating it yields CASYPGTRYEQYF. The full variable domain, its missing parts supplied by reference TRBV2 and TRBJ2-7, is EPEVTQTPSHQVTQMGQEVILRCVPISNHLYFYWYRQILGQKVEFLVSFYNNEISEKSEIFDDQFSVERPDGSNFTLKIRSTKLEDSAMYFCASYPGTRYEQYFGPGTRLTVT.

Many counts were recorded for this clonotype. The chain couples TRBV21-1 to TRBJ1-5; TRBD1, the table's D call, was not compared with the DNA. TRBV21-1 is recorded as a pseudogene. This CDR3 region has 15 residues. This CDR3 is CASRQGRGPNQPQHF. DNA for the CDR3: TGTGCCAGCAGACAGGGAAGGGGCCCCAATCAGCCCCAGCATTTT.

This clonotype showed up many times. This sequence joins TRBV29-1 and TRBJ1-2, with a weak D call TRBD1 (6 bases). The germline V and J ends were trimmed by 6 bases and 4 bases, with 12 bases remaining between them. CDR3 length: 12 residues. Germline assignment: CDR1 SQVTM and CDR2 ANQGSEA. The DNA of the CDR3 is TGCAGCGTGTCCACAGGGTCCTATGGCTACACCTTC. It encodes CSVSTGSYGYTF.

This clonotype was observed at least ten times. The rearrangement uses TRBV4-2 and TRBJ1-4, with a weak D call TRBD1 (6 bases). This CDR3 contains 14 residues. Trimming stripped 0 bases from V and 8 bases from J, with 10 bases between. CDR1 LGHNA and CDR2 YNFKEQ come from the germline V gene. The CDR3 bases are TGTGCCAGCAGCCAAGATAGGACAGCCGAAAAACTGTTTTTT. Amino acids: CASSQDRTAEKLFF.

The sample holds many counts of this clonotype. The V gene is TRBV20-1, the J gene TRBJ2-2, with D perhaps given as TRBD1 or TRBD2 (5 bases each). Germline values: CDR1 DFQATT, CDR2 SNEGSKA (reference sequence). The CDR3 contains 14 residues. Trimming took 5 bases from V and 1 from J, leaving 11 bases between them. Here the CDR3 reads CSARDLLNTGELFF. The DNA for the CDR3 is TGCAGTGCTCGGGACCTTCTGAACACCGGGGAGCTGTTTTTT.

This clonotype was detected many times. The rearrangement joins TRBV27 to TRBJ2-5; TRBD2 agrees at 7 bases. The germline V gene encodes CDR1 MNHEY and CDR2 SMNVEV (reference sequence). The CDR3 covers 14 residues. The J segment lost 5 bases and the V segment lost 1 base, leaving 4 bases of the junction unmatched. The CDR3 bases are TGTGCCAGCAGTTTATTCGGGGGGATGGAGACCCAGTACTTC. Its protein product is CASSLFGGMETQYF.

This clonotype was seen repeatedly, ten times or more. The V and J genes are TRBV29-1 and TRBJ2-2, with D possibly matching TRBD1 (7 bases). The CDR3 runs to 17 residues. The germline V gene has CDR1 SQVTM and CDR2 ANQGSEA. V lost 0 bases and J 5 bases, leaving 19 bases between the germline ends. DNA for the CDR3: TGCAGCGTTGAAGATGTTGTCTCAGGGGGGAAAACCGGGGAGCTGTTTTTT. Amino acid sequence: CSVEDVVSGGKTGELFF.

This chain joins TRBV5-1 and TRBJ2-7; 9 bases fit TRBD2. CDR1 is SGHRS, CDR2 YFSETQ, per germline. V shed 0 bases, J shed 0 bases, and the junction held 4 bases outside the gene matches. The CDR3 is 16 amino acids. CDR3 in amino acids: CASSLVLAGSSYEQYF. As DNA, the CDR3 is TGCGCCAGCAGCTTGGTACTAGCGGGTAGCTCCTACGAGCAGTACTTC.

This clonotype appeared many times. The chain employs TRBV27 and TRBJ2-1; TRBD2 is a possible D gene (6 bases). Germline loops: CDR1 MNHEY, CDR2 SMNVEV (reference sequence). This CDR3 comprises 12 residues. V lost 3 bases to trimming and J lost 7 bases, with 7 bases between them. The CDR3 loop reads CASSFGRNEQFF. The CDR3 DNA reads as TGTGCCAGCAGTTTTGGGAGGAATGAGCAGTTCTTC.